This T cell receptor beta chain emerged from a study of cytomegalovirus exposure and HLA in healthy donors. The PCR ran on 60 Vbeta and 13 Jbeta primers. Using immunoSEQ multiplex PCR, the repertoire was profiled, and TCRdb retains in-frame clones only, with some absent. Of around 100,000 clones in the sample, 80% were seen once. The CDR3 length is 18 residues. The source is a young man in good health and CMV-seronegative. The chain links TRBV7-5 to TRBJ1-1. TRBV7-5 is a pseudogene segment. The sample comprised PBMCs. The CDR3 protein is CVRSLDAGKRHRCTEAFF. Written as DNA, the CDR3 is TGTGTCAGAAGCTTAGACGCGGGGAAAAGGCATAGGTGCACTGAAGCTTTCTTT.